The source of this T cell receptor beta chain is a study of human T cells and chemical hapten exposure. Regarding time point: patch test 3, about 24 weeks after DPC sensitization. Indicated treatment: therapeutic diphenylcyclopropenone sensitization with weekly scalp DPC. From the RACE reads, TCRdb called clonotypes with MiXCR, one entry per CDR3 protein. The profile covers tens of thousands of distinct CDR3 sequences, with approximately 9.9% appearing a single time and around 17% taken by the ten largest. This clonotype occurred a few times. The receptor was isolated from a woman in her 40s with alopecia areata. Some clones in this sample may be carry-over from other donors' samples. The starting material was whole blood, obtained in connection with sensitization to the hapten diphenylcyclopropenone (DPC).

The CDR3 bases are TGTGCCAGCAGCGAGGGGACAGGGGGCTTCAATCAGCCCCAGCATTTT. Its translation: CASSEGTGGFNQPQHF. The chain couples TRBV7-9 to TRBJ1-5; 12 positions agree with TRBD1. Germline CDR1 and CDR2: SEHNR and FQNEAQ (reference sequence). The CDR3 spans 16 residues. V lost 5 bases to trimming and J lost 3 bases; unmatched junction nucleotides: 5.